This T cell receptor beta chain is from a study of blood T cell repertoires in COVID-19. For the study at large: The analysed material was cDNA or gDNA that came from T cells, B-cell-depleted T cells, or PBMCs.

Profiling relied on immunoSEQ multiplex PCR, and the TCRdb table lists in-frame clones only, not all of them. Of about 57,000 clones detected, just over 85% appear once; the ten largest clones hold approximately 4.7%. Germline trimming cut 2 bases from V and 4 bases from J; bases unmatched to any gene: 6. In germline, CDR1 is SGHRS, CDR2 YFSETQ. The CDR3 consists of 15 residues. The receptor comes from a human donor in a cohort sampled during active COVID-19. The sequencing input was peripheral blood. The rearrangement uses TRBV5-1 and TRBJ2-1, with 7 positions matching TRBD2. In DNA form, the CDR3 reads TGCGCCAGCAGCTTAGTGCTAGCGGAATACAATGAGCAGTTCTTC. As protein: CASSLVLAEYNEQFF.